Listed here are 23 T cell receptor beta chains from one sample, sequenced in a study of T-cell reconstitution after alpha-beta-depleted transplantation in children. A TCRbeta library incorporating unique molecular identifiers was prepared. TCRdb itself ran the PCR reads through MiXCR, one entry per CDR3 protein. The repertoire includes roughly 98,000 distinct CDR3 sequences, around 15% of them detected once, and around a fifth sits in the top ten. Specimen: PBMCs, mostly from graft donor cells, collected 180 days after TCRalphabeta/CD19-depleted stem cell transplant. The receptors were gathered from a male patient aged 2-15 years who had a stem cell transplant for acute lymphoblastic leukemia, so the T cells may come from the graft donor.

This clonotype was detected a few times. The CDR3 is CASSGRDFTGELFF. CDR3 DNA: TGTGCCAGCAGTGGACGGGACTTCACCGGGGAGCTGTTTTTT. J is TRBJ2-2 and V is TRBV12-3 or TRBV12-4; possibly TRBD2 for D (6 bases). This CDR3 has 14 residues. The V gene lost 5 bases and the J gene lost 4 bases, with 11 bases spanning the gap.

The V gene is TRBV4-3, the J gene TRBJ2-2, with D perhaps being TRBD1 or TRBD2 (6 bases each). Trimming stripped 0 bases from V and 2 bases from J, with 10 bases between. The CDR3 has 16 residues. The germline CDR1 and CDR2 sequences are LGHNA and YSLEER. CDR3 sequence: CASSQEAGTNTGELFF. The CDR3, as DNA: TGCGCCAGCAGCCAAGAGGCGGGGACAAACACCGGGGAGCTGTTTTTT.

This clonotype was found a few times. This chain connects TRBV5-1 to TRBJ1-1; tentatively, D is TRBD1 (5 bases). The V end lost 3 bases, the J end lost 1 base, and 13 bases lay between the germline ends. CDR3 size: 15 residues. Germline V lookup: CDR1 SGHRS, CDR2 YFSETQ. CDR3 DNA: TGCGCCAGCAGCTCCCTCCTCCAGGGGAACACTGAAGCTTTCTTT. It yields the protein CASSSLLQGNTEAFF.

This clonotype was seen only a few times. V is TRBV5-5 and J is TRBJ1-1, with D possibly matching TRBD1 (6 bases). The germline CDR1 and CDR2 sequences are SGHKS and YYEKEE (reference sequence). Trimming stripped 0 bases from V and 3 bases from J, with 12 bases between. The CDR3 runs 15 residues. CDR3 sequence reads: CASSLEGEEDTEAFF. The CDR3 DNA is TGTGCCAGCAGCTTGGAGGGGGAGGAGGACACTGAAGCTTTCTTT. The variable domain in full, with the rest retrieved from reference TRBV5-5 and TRBJ1-1, is DAGVTQSPTHLIKTRGQQVTLRCSPISGHKSVSWYQQVLGQGPQFIFQYYEKEERGRGNFPDRFSARQFPNYSSELNVNALLLGDSALYLCASSLEGEEDTEAFFGQGTRLTVV.

In its sample, this clonotype was seen a few times. This chain uses TRBV5-1 with TRBJ2-7, with 8 bases matching TRBD2. V was clipped by 0 bases and J by 6 bases; unmatched bases: 8. The CDR3 consists of 15 residues. Germline loops: CDR1 SGHRS, CDR2 YFSETQ. This CDR3 is CASSLADGGACEQYF. CDR3 DNA: TGCGCCAGCAGCTTGGCTGACGGGGGGGCGTGCGAGCAGTACTTC.

This clonotype was recorded many times. The chain is built from TRBV5-1 and TRBJ1-1; tentative D call: TRBD1 (6 bases). CDR3 length: 14 amino acids. Germline-derived CDR1 and CDR2 are SGHRS and YFSETQ. V lost 2 bases and J 0 bases, leaving 8 bases between the germline ends. CDR3 sequence reads: CASSFGTLNTEAFF. The CDR3 region has the DNA TGCGCCAGCAGCTTCGGGACATTGAACACTGAAGCTTTCTTT.

The V call is TRBV12-3 or TRBV12-4, the J call TRBJ2-1; D not resolved. The CDR3 spans 14 residues. Trimming shortened V by 7 bases and J by 6 bases, and 16 bases separated the two germline ends. CDR3 sequence reads: CASTTMESSNEQFF. In nucleotides, the CDR3 is TGTGCCAGCACAACAATGGAGAGTTCCAATGAGCAGTTCTTC.

This clonotype was seen many times. The V and J genes are TRBV5-1 and TRBJ2-3; D perhaps matches TRBD1 (6 bases). The CDR3 length is 16 residues. The germline V gene encodes CDR1 SGHRS and CDR2 YFSETQ. Trimming left V 4 bases short and J 0 bases short, with 15 bases between. In nucleotides, the CDR3 is TGCGCCAGCAGCAGAGGGGGAGCCACTAGCACAGATACGCAGTATTTT. Translation: CASSRGGATSTDTQYF.

The chain uses TRBV18 and TRBJ2-3, with a weak D call TRBD2 (5 bases). There are 14 residues in the CDR3. Deletions cut 0 bases from V and 5 bases from J, with 9 bases between. CDR1 KGHSH and CDR2 LQKENI come from the germline V gene. As DNA, the CDR3 is TGTGCCAGCTCACCACCGACTCGGGAAGATACGCAGTATTTT. It encodes CASSPPTREDTQYF. The full variable domain, in which reference TRBV18 and TRBJ2-3 provide the parts outside the CDR3, is NAGVMQNPRHLVRRRGQEARLRCSPMKGHSHVYWYRQLPEEGLKFMVYLQKENIIDESGMPKERFSAEFPKEGPSILRIQQVVRGDSAAYFCASSPPTREDTQYFGPGTRLTVL.

CDR3: CASSPPTGYGYTF. The CDR3 nucleotides read TGTGCCAGCTCACCACCGACGGGCTATGGCTACACCTTC. The chain links TRBV18 to TRBJ1-2; D is uncertain. CDR3 length equals 13 residues. CDR1 is KGHSH and CDR2 is LQKENI in the germline V gene. Trimming removed 0 bases from V and 4 bases from J, with 6 bases in between.

This clonotype was counted only a few times. The V gene is TRBV10-2, the J gene TRBJ2-7; 7 bases line up with TRBD1. This CDR3 region has 15 residues. Germline CDR1 is WSHSY and CDR2 is SAAADI. V shed 8 bases, J shed 1 base, and the junction held 11 bases outside the gene matches. In DNA form, the CDR3 reads TGCGCCAGCGGACGCCGGGACAGACTTTCCTACGAGCAGTACTTC. It encodes CASGRRDRLSYEQYF.

The chain uses TRBV2 and TRBJ2-3; no firm D call. The length of the CDR3 is 12 residues. V lost 4 bases, J lost 3 bases, and 5 bases lay in between. Germline lookup yields CDR1 SNHLY and CDR2 FYNNEI. CDR3 in DNA: TGTGCCAGCAGTGTTAGTACAGATACGCAGTATTTT. This translates into CASSVSTDTQYF.

The V gene is TRBV12-3 or TRBV12-4, the J gene TRBJ2-3, with 14 positions matching TRBD2. The CDR3 is 17 residues long. The V segment lost 1 base and the J segment 3 bases; nucleotides outside the gene matches: 3. The CDR3 loop reads CASSLGLAGGQTDTQYF. In DNA form, the CDR3 reads TGTGCCAGCAGTTTAGGACTAGCGGGGGGGCAGACAGATACGCAGTATTTT.

This clonotype was recorded at least ten times. The rearrangement links TRBV28 to TRBJ2-6; D not resolved. The CDR3 contains 16 residues. The germline CDR1 and CDR2 sequences are MDHEN and SYDVKM. V lost 4 bases, J lost 2 bases, and 12 bases lay in between. CDR3 coding DNA: TGTGCCAGCAGTTCACATCAAAGCCCTGGGGCCAACGTCCTGACTTTC. Amino acids: CASSSHQSPGANVLTF. Full variable domain (outside the CDR3, taken from reference TRBV28 and TRBJ2-6): DVKVTQSSRYLVKRTGEKVFLECVQDMDHENMFWYRQDPGLGLRLIYFSYDVKMKEKGDIPEGYSVSREKKERFSLILESASTNQTSMYLCASSSHQSPGANVLTFGAGSRLTVL.

This clonotype was counted only a few times. This sequence joins TRBV20-1 and TRBJ2-1; maybe TRBD2 (6 bases). The CDR3 runs 16 residues. CDR1 is DFQATT, CDR2 SNEGSKA, per germline (reference sequence). With 0 bases removed from V and 2 bases from J, the gap between germline ends came to 14 bases. The CDR3 reads CSARDASSATYNEQFF. In nucleotides, the CDR3 is TGCAGTGCTAGAGATGCTTCTAGCGCCACCTACAATGAGCAGTTCTTC.

This chain uses TRBV7-6 with TRBJ2-7; perhaps TRBD2 as D (5 bases). V lost 2 bases to trimming and J lost 5 bases, with 16 bases between them. The V gene's germline CDR1 is SGHVS and CDR2 FNYEAQ. CDR3 size: 15 residues. CDR3: CASSLKLAPADEQYF. CDR3 in DNA: TGTGCCAGCAGCTTAAAGCTAGCCCCTGCTGACGAGCAGTACTTC.

This chain links TRBV12-3 or TRBV12-4 with TRBJ1-1; 8 positions match TRBD1. After removal of 4 bases from V and 0 bases from J, the junction contained 1 base not matched to a gene. This CDR3 region has 14 residues. CDR3 protein: CASSSRGLNTEAFF. The CDR3 nucleotides are TGTGCCAGCAGTTCCAGGGGGCTGAACACTGAAGCTTTCTTT.

The sample holds a few counts of this clonotype. The chain couples TRBV12-3 or TRBV12-4 to TRBJ2-7, with no clear D. V lost 5 bases and J lost 6, with 14 bases in between. The CDR3 spans 13 residues. This CDR3 reads CASSPIAPIEQYF. DNA for the CDR3: TGTGCCAGCAGTCCGATCGCCCCTATCGAGCAGTACTTC.

This clonotype was counted a few times. The gene calls are TRBV5-1 and TRBJ2-7; TRBD2 aligns across 7 bases. The CDR3 length is 16 residues. CDR1 and CDR2 from the germline V gene are SGHRS and YFSETQ. J lost 7 bases, V lost 3 bases, and 16 bases had no gene match. CDR3 sequence: CASSSSPVRGVFEQYF. The CDR3 DNA reads TGCGCCAGCAGCTCCTCGCCCGTCCGGGGGGTTTTTGAGCAGTACTTC.

The table lists this clonotype with many counts. The chain has TRBV10-3 and TRBJ2-3; 13 bases are shared with TRBD2. This CDR3 is built from 16 residues. The trim removed 7 bases at V and 7 bases at J, leaving 11 bases unmatched. Germline-derived CDR1 and CDR2 are ENHRY and SYGVKD. The CDR3 spells CAITTTSGGPRNTQYF. CDR3 nucleotides: TGTGCCATCACCACGACTAGCGGGGGGCCGCGTAATACGCAGTATTTT.

This clonotype was counted between two and nine times. The chain recombines TRBV6-1 with TRBJ1-1; unclear D gene. The V gene lost 7 bases and the J gene lost 11 bases, with 20 bases spanning the gap. CDR3 size: 13 residues. The germline gives CDR1 MNHNS, CDR2 SASEGT. CDR3 loop: CASNPPGRAGAFF. CDR3 DNA sequence: TGTGCCAGCAACCCCCCGGGGAGGGCAGGCGCTTTCTTT.

The chain joins TRBV20-1 to TRBJ2-3; TRBD2 matches 9 bases. CDR1 and CDR2 from the germline V gene are DFQATT and SNEGSKA (reference sequence). V lost 6 bases and J lost 1; bases outside the gene matches: 8. CDR3 length: 15 amino acids. The CDR3 is CSADIAGAGTDTQYF. The CDR3 DNA sequence: TGCAGTGCAGACATAGCGGGAGCGGGCACAGATACGCAGTATTTT.

The genes are TRBV29-1 and TRBJ2-1, with TRBD2 matching over 15 bases. The CDR3 has 16 residues. Germline CDR1 reads SQVTM; CDR2 reads ANQGSEA. With V trimmed by 3 bases and J by 4 bases, 4 bases remained unmatched. CDR3 protein: CSVEGTSGGIYNEQFF. In DNA, the CDR3 is TGCAGCGTTGAGGGGACTAGCGGGGGGATATACAATGAGCAGTTCTTC.